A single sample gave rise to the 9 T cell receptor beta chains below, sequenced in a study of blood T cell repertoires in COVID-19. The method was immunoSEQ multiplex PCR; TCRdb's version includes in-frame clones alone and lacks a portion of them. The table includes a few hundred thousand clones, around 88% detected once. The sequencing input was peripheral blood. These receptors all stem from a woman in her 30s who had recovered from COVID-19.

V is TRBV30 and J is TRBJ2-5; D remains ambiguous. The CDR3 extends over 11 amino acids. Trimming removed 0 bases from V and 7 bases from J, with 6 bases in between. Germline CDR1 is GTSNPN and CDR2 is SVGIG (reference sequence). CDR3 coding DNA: TGTGCCTGGAGTGTTTACGGGACCCAGTACTTC. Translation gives CAWSVYGTQYF.

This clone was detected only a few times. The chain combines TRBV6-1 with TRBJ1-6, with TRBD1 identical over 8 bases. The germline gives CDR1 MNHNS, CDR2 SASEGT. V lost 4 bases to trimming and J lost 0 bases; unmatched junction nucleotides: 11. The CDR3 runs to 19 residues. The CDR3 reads CASSVKTGQGGSYNSPLHF. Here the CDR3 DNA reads TGTGCCAGCAGTGTGAAAACAGGACAGGGAGGCTCCTATAATTCACCCCTCCACTTT.

Here the CDR3 reads CASSLTGGYGNTIYF. Here the CDR3 DNA reads TGTGCCAGCAGCTTGACAGGGGGCTATGGAAACACCATATATTTT. The chain has TRBV5-6 and TRBJ1-3; 9 nucleotides align to TRBD1. Germline V gives CDR1 SGHDT, CDR2 YYEEEE. J lost 3 bases, V lost 1 base, and 2 bases had no gene match. The CDR3 has 15 residues.

The CDR3 DNA is TGTGCCACCAGCCAGGGGGGCTACGAGCAGTACTTC. It yields the protein CATSQGGYEQYF. The chain uses TRBV24-1 and TRBJ2-7; D is perhaps TRBD1 (7 bases). This CDR3 is built from 12 residues. CDR1 and CDR2 from the germline V gene are KGHDR and SFDVKD. Trimming removed 7 bases at V and 3 bases at J, with 9 bases between.

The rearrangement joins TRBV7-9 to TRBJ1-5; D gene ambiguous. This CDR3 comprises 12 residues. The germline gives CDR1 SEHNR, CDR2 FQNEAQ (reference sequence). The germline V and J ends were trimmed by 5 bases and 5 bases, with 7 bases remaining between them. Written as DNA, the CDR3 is TGTGCCAGCAGCCCTGGCCATCAGCCCCAGCATTTT. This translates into CASSPGHQPQHF.

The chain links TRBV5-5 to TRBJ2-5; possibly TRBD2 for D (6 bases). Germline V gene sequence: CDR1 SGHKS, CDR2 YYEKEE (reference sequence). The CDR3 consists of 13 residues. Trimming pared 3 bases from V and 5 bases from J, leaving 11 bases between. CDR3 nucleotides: TGTGCCAGCAGCTCGGACTACTCGGAGACCCAGTACTTC. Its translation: CASSSDYSETQYF.

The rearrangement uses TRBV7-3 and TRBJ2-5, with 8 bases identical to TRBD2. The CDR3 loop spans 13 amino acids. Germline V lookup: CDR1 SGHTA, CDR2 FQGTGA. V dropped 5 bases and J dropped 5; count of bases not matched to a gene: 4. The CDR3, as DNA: TGTGCCAGCAGCCGGGGGGGAGACGAGACCCAGTACTTC. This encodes CASSRGGDETQYF.

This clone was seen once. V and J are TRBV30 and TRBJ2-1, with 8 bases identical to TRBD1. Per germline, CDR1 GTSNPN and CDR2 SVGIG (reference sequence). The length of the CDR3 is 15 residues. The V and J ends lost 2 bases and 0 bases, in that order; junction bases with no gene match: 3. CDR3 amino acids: CAWSPGGLSYNEQFF. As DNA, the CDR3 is TGTGCCTGGAGTCCAGGGGGCCTCTCCTACAATGAGCAGTTCTTC.

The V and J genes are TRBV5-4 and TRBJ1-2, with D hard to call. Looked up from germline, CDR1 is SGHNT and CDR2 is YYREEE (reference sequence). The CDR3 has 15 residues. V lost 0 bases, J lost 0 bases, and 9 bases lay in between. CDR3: CASSLGQDSNYGYTF. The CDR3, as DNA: TGTGCCAGCAGCTTGGGGCAGGATTCTAACTATGGCTACACCTTC.